This T cell receptor (beta chain) comes out of a study of blood T cell repertoires in COVID-19. The overall study: Acute-phase and convalescent COVID-19 samples originated in the United States, Italy and Spain. T cells, B-cell-depleted T cells, or PBMCs provided the cDNA or gDNA that served as material.

CDR3 size: 18 residues. Trimming removed 3 bases at V and 1 base at J, with 18 bases between. CDR1 SGHTA and CDR2 FQGNSA come from the germline V gene. Study processing details: It was from reference gene primer amplification that nucleated cell counts were estimated. Only in-frame clones appear in the TCRdb table, and some are missing; sequencing was by immunoSEQ multiplex PCR. V, J and clone size derive from that table, while D and trimming were established from the DNA sequence. The repertoire has 100,000 or so clones, 84% of them found once; the top ten carry less than 2%. The origin of this receptor is a man between 70 and 80 years old with active or convalescent COVID-19. Sequencing was performed on peripheral blood. V is TRBV7-2 and J is TRBJ2-2; D not resolved. The DNA of the CDR3 is TGTGCCAGCAGCTTGGTAGCCAGCACCAATCTGAACACCGGGGAGCTGTTTTTT. It yields the protein CASSLVASTNLNTGELFF. Complete variable domain (other parts from reference TRBV7-2 and TRBJ2-2): GAGVSQSPSNKVTEKGKDVELRCDPISGHTALYWYRQSLGQGLEFLIYFQGNSAPDKSGLPSDRFSAERTGGSVSTLTIQRTQQEDSAVYLCASSLVASTNLNTGELFFGEGSRLTVL.